This T cell receptor (beta chain) was obtained from a study of beta chain features in type 1 diabetes. What was sequenced were expressed TCRB transcripts, since all of the isolated RNA had been reverse transcribed. Naive, central memory and regulatory T cell samples averaged about 3.6 million immunoSEQ reads each. Assay used: immunoSEQ multiplex PCR; TCRdb lists only in-frame clones, some missing. The sample comprises about 240,000 clones, approximately 13% of which are singletons, and roughly 0.019% rests with the top ten. Study findings and constraints: All four CD4+ subsets of Type 1 diabetes patients contained TCRB CDR3s that were moderately but significantly shorter.

Germline V gene sequence: CDR1 MNHNY, CDR2 SVGAGI (reference sequence). The CDR3 totals 14 residues. After removal of 6 bases from V and 2 bases from J, the junction contained 5 bases not matched to a gene. In the case of this clone: The antigen is unknown.

Sequencing used naive CD4+ T cells from blood. The TCR comes from a man younger than 40 with type 1 diabetes. V usage is TRBV6-6 and J usage is TRBJ2-3; 7 nucleotides match TRBD1. In DNA form, the CDR3 reads TGTGCCAGCAGGAAGGGGGCCCACACAGATACGCAGTATTTT. Protein sequence: CASRKGAHTDTQYF.